This TCR beta chain came from a study of chemoradiotherapy in HPV16-positive cancers. Produced via immunoSEQ multiplex PCR; TCRdb's table is partial and in-frame only. The sample contains about 870 clones, roughly 84% of which appear only once. This CDR3 is 14 amino acids long. Germline values: CDR1 MGHRA, CDR2 YSYEKL. V lost 2 bases to trimming and J lost 11 bases, with 13 bases between them. The sample in question was tumor tissue, obtained from a patient who underwent chemoradiotherapy. The receptor was derived from a human donor with HPV-associated anogenital cancer. This rearrangement joins TRBV4-1 to TRBJ1-6, with a weak D call TRBD1 (5 bases). The CDR3 DNA sequence: TGCGCCAGCAGCCAATCGTCAGGGAGCGCACCCCTCCACTTT. Translation: CASSQSSGSAPLHF.